These 11 T cell receptor beta chains originate from one sample sequenced in a study of graft-versus-host responses after intestinal transplantation. The protocol was immunoSEQ multiplex PCR, while the TCRdb copy is restricted to in-frame clones and leaves out a portion. The data hold around 78,000 clones, with around 86% observed a single time. Antigen specificity for these receptors is unknown. This specimen consisted of unstimulated CD8+ T cells sorted from spleen or lymph node cells, obtained before transplant. All receptors derive from a human donor who was the organ donor for an intestinal transplant.

This clone was recorded a few times. The same CDR3 arises from other DNA sequences in this sample as well. The rearrangement links TRBV9 to TRBJ2-3; tentatively, D is TRBD1 (6 bases). Germline CDR1 is SGDLS and CDR2 is YYNGEE. V was cut by 3 bases and J by 0 bases, with 14 bases left in between. The CDR3 is 16 residues long. CDR3 sequence reads: CASSAKTGYSTDTQYF. The DNA for the CDR3 is TGTGCCAGCAGCGCCAAGACAGGATATAGCACAGATACGCAGTATTTT.

This chain joins TRBV19 and TRBJ1-1, with D maybe TRBD1 (6 bases). Germline V gives CDR1 LNHDA, CDR2 SQIVND (reference sequence). Trimming took 3 bases from V and 3 from J, leaving 11 bases between them. The CDR3 has 14 amino acids. CDR3 DNA sequence: TGTGCCAGTAGTATGGGGGCAGGGCACACTGAAGCTTTCTTT. The encoded protein is CASSMGAGHTEAFF.

This chain uses TRBV15 with TRBJ2-7; D remains ambiguous. The CDR3 is 16 residues long. V lost 1 base to trimming and J lost 0 bases, with 13 bases between them. The germline V gene has CDR1 LNHNV and CDR2 YYDKDF (reference sequence). The CDR3 DNA reads TGTGCCACCAGCAGAGGGCCGCTATCCCCCTCCTACGAGCAGTACTTC. It is translated as CATSRGPLSPSYEQYF.

This clone was recorded a few times. The CDR3 region has the DNA TGTGCCAGTCAGGGGGGGCTTGAGACAGATACGCAGTATTTT. Its translation: CASQGGLETDTQYF. The J gene is TRBJ2-3, the V gene TRBV6-1; D assignment may be TRBD1 or TRBD2 (7 bases each). The CDR3 has 14 amino acids. Germline V CDR1 and CDR2: MNHNS, SASEGT. Trimming took off 9 bases at V and 3 bases at J, with 16 bases between the two ends.

The chain recombines TRBV19 with TRBJ2-1; D gene unclear. CDR1 is LNHDA and CDR2 is SQIVND in the germline V gene (reference sequence). This CDR3 is built from 13 residues. V was pared by 3 bases and J by 4 bases, with 7 bases between. The CDR3 DNA follows: TGTGCCAGTAGTATTTCCATTTACAATGAGCAGTTCTTC. It is translated as CASSISIYNEQFF.

This clone was detected a few times. It may be a read error: a sequence one base away is much more abundant. V usage is TRBV27 and J usage is TRBJ2-7, with TRBD1 matching over 9 bases. Trimming removed 5 bases from V and 7 bases from J; junction bases left unmatched: 12. The CDR3 runs to 15 residues. The germline CDR1 and CDR2 sequences are MNHEY and SMNVEV (reference sequence). The DNA for the CDR3 is TGTGCCAGCAGTCCAGGGACAGGGTTTCACAATGAGCAGTACTTC. It codes for CASSPGTGFHNEQYF.

The chain's CDR3 is CASSRGFSYEQYF. CDR3 in DNA: TGTGCCAGCAGCCGGGGGTTCTCCTACGAGCAGTACTTC. The chain joins TRBV5-6 to TRBJ2-7, with D possibly matching TRBD2 (6 bases). V was shortened by 4 bases and J by 0 bases, with 8 bases between the two germline ends. The germline V gene has CDR1 SGHDT and CDR2 YYEEEE. This CDR3 contains 13 residues.

The chain links TRBV28 to TRBJ2-7; D unresolved. The length of the CDR3 is 16 residues. V was pared by 2 bases and J by 7 bases, with 21 bases between. Germline loops: CDR1 MDHEN, CDR2 SYDVKM. This CDR3 reads CASSLVGGVVGFEQYF. CDR3 in DNA: TGTGCCAGCAGTTTAGTCGGCGGAGTTGTGGGTTTTGAGCAGTACTTC.

This clone was seen just once. The rearrangement joins TRBV10-3 to TRBJ2-1; 11 bases agree with TRBD1. CDR3 length: 15 residues. CDR1 is ENHRY and CDR2 is SYGVKD in the germline V gene. After removal of 9 bases from V and 4 bases from J, the junction contained 8 bases not matched to a gene. The CDR3 sequence is CAITPGTGGYNEQFF. In DNA, the CDR3 is TGTGCCATAACCCCCGGGACAGGGGGTTACAATGAGCAGTTCTTC.

The chain links TRBV5-1 to TRBJ1-1; possible D gene TRBD1, 5 bases. The germline V and J ends were trimmed by 5 bases and 1 base, with 18 bases remaining between them. Germline assignment: CDR1 SGHRS and CDR2 YFSETQ. The CDR3 sequence is 16 residues long. The DNA for the CDR3 is TGCGCCAGCAGTTCGGACATCCTTGGGGGGAACACTGAAGCTTTCTTT. This sequence encodes CASSSDILGGNTEAFF. Drawing the rest from reference TRBV5-1 and TRBJ1-1, the complete variable domain is KAGVTQTPRYLIKTRGQQVTLSCSPISGHRSVSWYQQTPGQGLQFLFEYFSETQRNKGNFPGRFSGRQFSNSRSEMNVSTLELGDSALYLCASSSDILGGNTEAFFGQGTRLTVV.

V and J are TRBV4-1 and TRBJ2-7; 10 bases are shared with TRBD2. CDR1 MGHRA and CDR2 YSYEKL come from the germline V gene. There are 16 residues in the CDR3. The junction had 5 bases not matched to a gene; V was cut back by 0 bases and J by 3 bases. CDR3 DNA sequence: TGCGCCAGCAGCCAAGATTCACTAGCGGGGAACTACGAGCAGTACTTC. Its translation is CASSQDSLAGNYEQYF.